A single sample gave rise to the 19 T cell receptor beta chains below, sequenced in a study of cytomegalovirus exposure and HLA in healthy donors. This PCR relied on a set of 60 Vbeta primers and 13 Jbeta primers. TCRdb's table, derived via immunoSEQ multiplex PCR, lists solely in-frame clones and lacks some. The sample yields approximately 180,000 clones, around 80% seen once. What was sequenced was PBMCs. These receptor sequences come from a woman aged 30 to 39 in good health and CMV-seronegative.

The chain joins TRBV12-5 to TRBJ2-7, with TRBD1 identical over 10 bases. Germline lookup yields CDR1 LGHNT and CDR2 FRNRAP. This CDR3 has 18 amino acids. The junction had 15 bases not matched to a gene; V was cut back by 1 base and J by 6 bases. For the CDR3, the DNA is TGTGCTAGTGGTTTGGGAAACAAAACCGGGACAGGGGACCTCGAGCAGTACTTC. Its translation is CASGLGNKTGTGDLEQYF. Using reference TRBV12-5 and TRBJ2-7 for the parts outside the CDR3, the full variable domain is DARVTQTPRHKVTEMGQEVTMRCQPILGHNTVFWYRQTMMQGLELLAYFRNRAPLDDSGMPKDRFSAEMPDATLATLKIQPSEPRDSAVYFCASGLGNKTGTGDLEQYFGPGTRLTVT.

This chain joins TRBV27 and TRBJ2-2; 11 bases map to TRBD1. V gave up 3 bases and J gave up 6 bases; unmatched junction bases: 15. The germline V gene has CDR1 MNHEY and CDR2 SMNVEV (reference sequence). The CDR3 extends over 19 amino acids. The CDR3 bases are TGTGCCAGCAGTTTCGCTGGACAGGGGGCCGGTCGGCTCTCCGGGGAGCTGTTTTTT. It translates to CASSFAGQGAGRLSGELFF.

The chain is built from TRBV7-2 and TRBJ1-6; 11 nucleotides match TRBD1. Germline loops: CDR1 SGHTA, CDR2 FQGNSA. The length of the CDR3 is 12 residues. With V trimmed by 6 bases and J by 13 bases, 2 bases remained unmatched. DNA for the CDR3: TGTGCCAGCAGATGGACAGGGGGCCCCCTCCACTTT. Its translation is CASRWTGGPLHF. The variable domain in full, with the rest retrieved from reference TRBV7-2 and TRBJ1-6, is GAGVSQSPSNKVTEKGKDVELRCDPISGHTALYWYRQSLGQGLEFLIYFQGNSAPDKSGLPSDRFSAERTGGSVSTLTIQRTQQEDSAVYLCASRWTGGPLHFGNGTRLTVT.

V is TRBV29-1 and J is TRBJ2-5; 10 positions agree with TRBD1. Germline trimming cut 7 bases from V and 5 bases from J; bases unmatched to any gene: 7. Germline lookup yields CDR1 SQVTM and CDR2 ANQGSEA. This CDR3 has 13 amino acids. This chain's CDR3 is CSARQGAGETQYF. DNA for the CDR3: TGCAGCGCCAGACAGGGGGCAGGTGAGACCCAGTACTTC.

The CDR3 sequence: CASRRGTGPSNTEAFF. The CDR3, as DNA: TGTGCCAGTAGGAGAGGGACAGGGCCATCGAACACTGAAGCTTTCTTT. The chain has TRBV19 and TRBJ1-1; 9 bases align to TRBD1. Germline-derived CDR1 and CDR2 are LNHDA and SQIVND (reference sequence). The length of the CDR3 is 16 residues. Germline trimming cut 6 bases from V and 1 base from J; bases unmatched to any gene: 9.

This chain links TRBV5-6 with TRBJ2-5, with 10 bases fitting TRBD1. This CDR3 comprises 19 residues. The ends lost 4 bases at V and 2 bases at J; junction bases unmatched: 17. In germline, CDR1 is SGHDT, CDR2 YYEEEE. As DNA, the CDR3 is TGTGCCAGCAGCAACTGGGGGCCCCTGACAGGGGGCTTACAAGAGACCCAGTACTTC. This sequence encodes CASSNWGPLTGGLQETQYF.

This clone was observed once. The J gene is TRBJ2-1, the V gene TRBV6-6; the match to TRBD1 covers 9 bases. CDR3 length: 14 residues. J gave up 7 bases and V 2 bases, and 3 bases lay outside the gene matches. CDR1 is MNHNY, CDR2 SVGAGI, per germline (reference sequence). The CDR3 bases are TGTGCCAGCAGTTACCCGGACAGGGGAAATGAGCAGTTCTTC. Translated, it gives CASSYPDRGNEQFF.

V gene TRBV5-6 combines with J gene TRBJ2-7, with D tentatively TRBD2 (5 bases). Germline loops: CDR1 SGHDT, CDR2 YYEEEE. V lost 4 bases and J 7 bases, leaving 24 bases between the germline ends. The CDR3 covers 16 residues. CDR3 coding DNA: TGTGCCAGCAGCATGGACCATTTCGGTTCTACGGGGGAGCAGTACTTC. Translating it yields CASSMDHFGSTGEQYF.

V gene TRBV27 combines with J gene TRBJ1-4; perhaps TRBD1 as D (6 bases). Between the trimmed V and J ends, which lost 0 bases and 4 bases, there was a span of 9 bases. The CDR3 consists of 15 residues. The V gene's germline CDR1 is MNHEY and CDR2 SMNVEV (reference sequence). The CDR3 protein is CASSLSGQFNEKLFF. Written as DNA, the CDR3 is TGTGCCAGCAGTTTATCTGGACAGTTTAATGAAAAACTGTTTTTT.

The rearrangement uses TRBV5-1 and TRBJ2-3, with TRBD1 matching 11 bases. The CDR3 totals 14 residues. The trim removed 6 bases at V and 6 bases at J, leaving 6 bases unmatched. The germline V gene encodes CDR1 SGHRS and CDR2 YFSETQ. Written as DNA, the CDR3 is TGCGCCAGCATGGGACAGGGGGATTTGGATACGCAGTATTTT. Translated, it gives CASMGQGDLDTQYF.

This clone was recorded only once. V and J are TRBV9 and TRBJ2-7, with 9 bases aligning to TRBD2. With 0 bases clipped from V and 6 bases from J, the junction kept 10 bases outside the gene matches. The CDR3 consists of 16 residues. CDR1 SGDLS and CDR2 YYNGEE come from the germline V gene. The CDR3: CASSVGPGTSLVEQYF. As DNA, the CDR3 is TGTGCCAGCAGCGTAGGCCCCGGGACTAGCCTTGTCGAGCAGTACTTC.

This chain links TRBV5-1 with TRBJ1-3; 7 bases align to TRBD1. The CDR3 totals 16 residues. The V segment lost 0 bases and the J segment 0 bases; nucleotides outside the gene matches: 3. From germline, CDR1 is SGHRS and CDR2 YFSETQ. The CDR3 sequence: CASSLGQGYSGNTIYF. The DNA of the CDR3 is TGCGCCAGCAGCTTGGGACAGGGTTACTCTGGAAACACCATATATTTT. The full variable domain, its missing parts supplied by reference TRBV5-1 and TRBJ1-3, is KAGVTQTPRYLIKTRGQQVTLSCSPISGHRSVSWYQQTPGQGLQFLFEYFSETQRNKGNFPGRFSGRQFSNSRSEMNVSTLELGDSALYLCASSLGQGYSGNTIYFGEGSWLTVV.

The chain links TRBV2 to TRBJ2-5, with TRBD2 identical over 10 bases. The ends lost 6 bases at V and 9 bases at J; junction bases unmatched: 7. CDR1 and CDR2 from the germline V gene are SNHLY and FYNNEI. The CDR3 totals 13 residues. CDR3 in DNA: TGTGCCAGCAGCCTAGCGGGAGTCAGTGCCCAGTACTTC. Translation gives CASSLAGVSAQYF. Looking up the rest from reference TRBV2 and TRBJ2-5 gives the full variable domain: EPEVTQTPSHQVTQMGQEVILRCVPISNHLYFYWYRQILGQKVEFLVSFYNNEISEKSEIFDDQFSVERPDGSNFTLKIRSTKLEDSAMYFCASSLAGVSAQYFGPGTRLLVL.

The chain has TRBV27 and TRBJ1-2; no clear D. V was trimmed by 0 bases and J by 7 bases, leaving 9 bases between them. From germline, CDR1 is MNHEY and CDR2 SMNVEV (reference sequence). The CDR3 is 13 residues long. CDR3 nucleotide sequence: TGTGCCAGCAGTTTATCTTATCTCAGTGGCTACACCTTC. This translates into CASSLSYLSGYTF.

This clone appeared once. V is TRBV30 and J is TRBJ1-1; tentatively, D is TRBD1 (5 bases). This CDR3 is built from 13 residues. Germline V gene data show CDR1 as GTSNPN and CDR2 as SVGIG (reference sequence). The germline V and J ends were trimmed by 5 bases and 4 bases, with 14 bases remaining between them. The CDR3 reads CAWAKVGGTEAFF. The CDR3 DNA sequence: TGTGCCTGGGCCAAAGTGGGGGGCACTGAAGCTTTCTTT.

The rearrangement uses TRBV18 and TRBJ2-6; 8 bases agree with TRBD2. CDR3 length equals 20 residues. Germline lookup yields CDR1 KGHSH and CDR2 LQKENI. V shed 1 base and J 0 bases; nucleotides not matched to a gene: 11. The CDR3 DNA follows: TGTGCCAGCTCACCACGTCCCAGCGGGAGTTTCTCCTCTGGGGCCAACGTCCTGACTTTC. This translates into CASSPRPSGSFSSGANVLTF.

This chain links TRBV18 with TRBJ2-7; 7 bases line up with TRBD1. The CDR3 is 12 residues long. The ends lost 3 bases at V and 6 bases at J; junction bases unmatched: 2. Looked up from germline, CDR1 is KGHSH and CDR2 is LQKENI. The CDR3 reads CASSPGQSEQYF. As DNA, the CDR3 is TGTGCCAGCTCACCGGGACAGAGCGAGCAGTACTTC.

This clone was detected once. The chain couples TRBV6-6 to TRBJ1-5; D might be TRBD1 (5 bases). The ends were cut back, 4 bases at V and 3 bases at J, with 10 bases in the middle. Per germline, CDR1 MNHNY and CDR2 SVGAGI (reference sequence). The CDR3 totals 14 residues. The CDR3 sequence is CASSSGRVNQPQHF. In nucleotides, the CDR3 is TGTGCCAGCAGTTCAGGGAGGGTCAATCAGCCCCAGCATTTT.

The chain is built from TRBV19 and TRBJ2-5; 13 bases line up with TRBD2. The CDR3 is 18 amino acids. Looked up from germline, CDR1 is LNHDA and CDR2 is SQIVND (reference sequence). Trimming at V came to 4 bases and at J to 5 bases, leaving 13 bases not matched to a gene. The CDR3 nucleotides read TGTGCCAGTAGTAGCTCCCGACTAGCGGGAGGTGGTGCTGAGACCCAGTACTTC. Encoded protein: CASSSSRLAGGGAETQYF.